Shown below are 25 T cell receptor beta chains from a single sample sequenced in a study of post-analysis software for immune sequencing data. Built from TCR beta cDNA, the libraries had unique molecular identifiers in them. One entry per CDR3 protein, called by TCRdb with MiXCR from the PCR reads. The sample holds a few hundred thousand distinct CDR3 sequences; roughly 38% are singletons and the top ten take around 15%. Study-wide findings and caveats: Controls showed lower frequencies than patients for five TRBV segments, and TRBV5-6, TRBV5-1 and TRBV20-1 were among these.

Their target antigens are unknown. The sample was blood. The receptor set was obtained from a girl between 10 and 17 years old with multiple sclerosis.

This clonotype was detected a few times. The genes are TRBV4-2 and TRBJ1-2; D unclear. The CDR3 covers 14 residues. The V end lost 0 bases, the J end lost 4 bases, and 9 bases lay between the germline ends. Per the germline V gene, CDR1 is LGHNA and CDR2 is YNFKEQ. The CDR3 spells CASSQEAFFYGYTF. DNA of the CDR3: TGTGCCAGCAGCCAAGAGGCGTTCTTCTATGGCTACACCTTC.

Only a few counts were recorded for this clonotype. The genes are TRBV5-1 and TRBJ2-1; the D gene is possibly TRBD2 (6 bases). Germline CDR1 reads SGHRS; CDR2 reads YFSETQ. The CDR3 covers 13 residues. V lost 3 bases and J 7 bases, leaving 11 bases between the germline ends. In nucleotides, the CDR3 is TGCGCCAGCAGCTGGGACTGGGAGAATGAGCAGTTCTTC. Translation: CASSWDWENEQFF. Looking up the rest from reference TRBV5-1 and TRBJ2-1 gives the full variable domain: KAGVTQTPRYLIKTRGQQVTLSCSPISGHRSVSWYQQTPGQGLQFLFEYFSETQRNKGNFPGRFSGRQFSNSRSEMNVSTLELGDSALYLCASSWDWENEQFFGPGTRLTVL.

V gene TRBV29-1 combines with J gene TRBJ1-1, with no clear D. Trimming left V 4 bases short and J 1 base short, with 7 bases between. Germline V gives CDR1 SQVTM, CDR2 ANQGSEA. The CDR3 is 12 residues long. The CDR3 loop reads CSVGEQNTEAFF. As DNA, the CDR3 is TGCAGCGTTGGTGAGCAGAACACTGAAGCTTTCTTT.

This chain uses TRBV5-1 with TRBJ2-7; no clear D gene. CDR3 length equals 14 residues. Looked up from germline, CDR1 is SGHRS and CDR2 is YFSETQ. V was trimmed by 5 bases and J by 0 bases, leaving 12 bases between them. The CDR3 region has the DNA TGCGCCAGCAGGACGACTGCGAGCTCCTACGAGCAGTACTTC. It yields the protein CASRTTASSYEQYF.

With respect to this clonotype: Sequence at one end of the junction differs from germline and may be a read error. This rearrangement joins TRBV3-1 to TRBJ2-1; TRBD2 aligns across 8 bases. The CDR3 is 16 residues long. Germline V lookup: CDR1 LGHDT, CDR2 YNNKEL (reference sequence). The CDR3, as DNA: TGTGCCGGCAGCCAAGTAAGAAGCGGGGGCTACAATGAGCAGTTCTTC. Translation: CAGSQVRSGGYNEQFF.

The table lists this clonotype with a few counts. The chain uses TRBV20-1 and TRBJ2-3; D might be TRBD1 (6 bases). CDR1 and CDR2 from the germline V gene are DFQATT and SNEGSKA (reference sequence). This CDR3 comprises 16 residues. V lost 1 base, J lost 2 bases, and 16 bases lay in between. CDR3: CSARAFRDTYTDTQYF. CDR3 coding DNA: TGCAGTGCTAGAGCCTTCCGGGACACCTACACAGATACGCAGTATTTT.

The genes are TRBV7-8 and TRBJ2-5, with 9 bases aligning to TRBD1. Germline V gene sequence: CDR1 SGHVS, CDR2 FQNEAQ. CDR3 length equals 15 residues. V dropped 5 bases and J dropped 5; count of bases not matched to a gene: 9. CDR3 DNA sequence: TGTGCCAGCAGCCGTCCGGGGACAGGGCGGGAGACCCAGTACTTC. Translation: CASSRPGTGRETQYF.

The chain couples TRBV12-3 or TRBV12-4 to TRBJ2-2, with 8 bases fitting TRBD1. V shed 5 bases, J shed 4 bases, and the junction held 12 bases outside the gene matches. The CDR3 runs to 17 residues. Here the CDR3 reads CASSGMTGEILTGELFF. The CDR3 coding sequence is TGTGCCAGCAGTGGGATGACAGGGGAAATCCTCACCGGGGAGCTGTTTTTT.

This chain's CDR3 is CASSQSGLAGALPYNEQFF. The DNA of the CDR3 is TGTGCCAGCAGCCAGTCCGGACTAGCGGGGGCCCTCCCCTACAATGAGCAGTTCTTC. The chain couples TRBV3-1 to TRBJ2-1; 13 positions match TRBD2. With V trimmed by 3 bases and J by 2 bases, 10 bases remained unmatched. This CDR3 is built from 19 residues. Germline V gene data show CDR1 as LGHDT and CDR2 as YNNKEL (reference sequence).

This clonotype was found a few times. The CDR3 region is CASSFAPSTVGEQYF. The DNA of the CDR3 is TGTGCCAGCAGCTTCGCCCCAAGTACTGTGGGGGAGCAGTACTTC. The chain recombines TRBV12-3 or TRBV12-4 with TRBJ2-5, with D possibly being TRBD1 or TRBD2 (5 bases each). This CDR3 has 15 residues. Trimming stripped 6 bases from V and 11 bases from J, with 25 bases between.

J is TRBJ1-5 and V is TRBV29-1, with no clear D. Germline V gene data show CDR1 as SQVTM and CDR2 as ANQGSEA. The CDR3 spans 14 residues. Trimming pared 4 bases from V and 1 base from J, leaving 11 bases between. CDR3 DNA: TGCAGCGTTGCTGACCAACTCAGCAATCAGCCCCAGCATTTT. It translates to CSVADQLSNQPQHF.

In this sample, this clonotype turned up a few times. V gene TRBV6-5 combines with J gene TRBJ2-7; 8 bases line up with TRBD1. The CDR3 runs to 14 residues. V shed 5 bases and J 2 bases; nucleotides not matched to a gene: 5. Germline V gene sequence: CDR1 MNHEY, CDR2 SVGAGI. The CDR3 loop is CASSTRDRTYEQYF. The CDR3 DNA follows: TGTGCCAGCAGTACACGGGACAGGACCTACGAGCAGTACTTC.

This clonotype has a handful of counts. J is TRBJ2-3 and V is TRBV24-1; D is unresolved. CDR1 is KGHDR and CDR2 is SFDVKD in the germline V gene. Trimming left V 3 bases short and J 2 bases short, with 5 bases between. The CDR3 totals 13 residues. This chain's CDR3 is CATSDIHTDTQYF. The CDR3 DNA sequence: TGTGCCACCAGTGATATACACACAGATACGCAGTATTTT.

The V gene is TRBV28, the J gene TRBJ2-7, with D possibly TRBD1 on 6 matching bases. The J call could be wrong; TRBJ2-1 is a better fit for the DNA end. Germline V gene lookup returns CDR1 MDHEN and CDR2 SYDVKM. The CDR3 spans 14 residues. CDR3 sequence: CASRPTGSSYEQFF. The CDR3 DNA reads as TGTGCCAGCAGACCGACAGGTAGCTCCTACGAGCAGTTCTTC.

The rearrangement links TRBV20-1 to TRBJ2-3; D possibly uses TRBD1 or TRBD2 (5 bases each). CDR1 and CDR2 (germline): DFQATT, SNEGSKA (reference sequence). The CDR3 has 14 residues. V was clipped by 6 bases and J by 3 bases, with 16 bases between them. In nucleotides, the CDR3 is TGCAGTGCCAACGGACCATGGGGGACAGATACGCAGTATTTT. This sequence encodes CSANGPWGTDTQYF.

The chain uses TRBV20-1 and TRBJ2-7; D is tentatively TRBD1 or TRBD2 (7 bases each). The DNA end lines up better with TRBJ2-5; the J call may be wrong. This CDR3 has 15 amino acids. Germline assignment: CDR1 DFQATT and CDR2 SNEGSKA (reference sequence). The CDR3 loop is CSANLWGGGDETQYF. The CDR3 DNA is TGCAGTGCAAACCTATGGGGAGGGGGCGATGAGACCCAGTACTTC.

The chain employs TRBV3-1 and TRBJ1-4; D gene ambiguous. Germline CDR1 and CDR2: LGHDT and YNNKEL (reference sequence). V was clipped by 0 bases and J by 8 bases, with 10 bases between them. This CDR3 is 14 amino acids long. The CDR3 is CASSQEGFQEKLFF. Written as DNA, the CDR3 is TGTGCCAGCAGCCAAGAGGGGTTTCAAGAAAAACTGTTTTTT.

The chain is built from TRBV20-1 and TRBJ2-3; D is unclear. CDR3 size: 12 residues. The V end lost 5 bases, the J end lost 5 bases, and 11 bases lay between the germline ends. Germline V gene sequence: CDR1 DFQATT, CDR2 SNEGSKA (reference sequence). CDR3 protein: CSAPSAGDTQYF. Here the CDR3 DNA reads TGCAGTGCTCCCTCGGCCGGAGATACGCAGTATTTT.

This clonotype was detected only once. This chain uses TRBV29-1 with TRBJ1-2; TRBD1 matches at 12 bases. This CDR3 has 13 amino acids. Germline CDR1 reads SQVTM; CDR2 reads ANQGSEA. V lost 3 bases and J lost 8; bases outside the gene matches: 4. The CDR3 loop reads CSVDTGTGGGYTF. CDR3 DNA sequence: TGCAGCGTTGACACCGGGACAGGGGGCGGCTACACCTTC.

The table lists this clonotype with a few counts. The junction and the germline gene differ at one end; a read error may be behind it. CDR3 sequence reads: CVSSLDALSRPQHF. The DNA of the CDR3 is TGTGTCAGCAGCTTAGACGCACTCAGTAGGCCCCAGCATTTT. The gene calls are TRBV7-2 and TRBJ1-5; D not certain. Germline CDR1 and CDR2: SGHTA and FQGNSA. The CDR3 has 14 residues.

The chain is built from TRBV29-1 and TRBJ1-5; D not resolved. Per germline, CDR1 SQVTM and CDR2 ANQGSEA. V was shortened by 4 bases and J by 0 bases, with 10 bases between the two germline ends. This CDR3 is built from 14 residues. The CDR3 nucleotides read TGCAGCGTTGTAATGGAGAATAGCAATCAGCCCCAGCATTTT. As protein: CSVVMENSNQPQHF.

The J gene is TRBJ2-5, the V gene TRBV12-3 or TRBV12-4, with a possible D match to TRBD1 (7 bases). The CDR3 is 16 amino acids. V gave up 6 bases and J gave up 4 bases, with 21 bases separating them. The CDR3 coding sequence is TGTGCCAGCAGCGCCTTCCTCAGGGGGGCCCCAGAGACCCAGTACTTC. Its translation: CASSAFLRGAPETQYF.

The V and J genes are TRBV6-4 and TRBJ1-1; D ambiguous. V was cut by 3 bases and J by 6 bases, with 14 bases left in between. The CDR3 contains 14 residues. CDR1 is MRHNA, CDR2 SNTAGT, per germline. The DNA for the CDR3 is TGTGCCAGCAGTGAAGGGATGGAGGCCGCTGAAGCTTTCTTT. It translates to CASSEGMEAAEAFF.

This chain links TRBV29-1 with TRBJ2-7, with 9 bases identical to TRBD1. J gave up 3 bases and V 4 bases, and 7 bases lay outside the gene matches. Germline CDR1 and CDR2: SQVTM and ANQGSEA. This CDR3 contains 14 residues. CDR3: CSVGAPGQGYEQYF. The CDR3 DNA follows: TGCAGCGTTGGGGCGCCGGGACAGGGCTACGAGCAGTACTTC.

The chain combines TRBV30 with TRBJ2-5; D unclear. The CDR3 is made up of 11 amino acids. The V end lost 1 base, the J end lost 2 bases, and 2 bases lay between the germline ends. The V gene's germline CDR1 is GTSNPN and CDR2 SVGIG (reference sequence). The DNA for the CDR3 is TGTGCCTGGAGTGCGCAAGAGACCCAGTACTTC. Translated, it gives CAWSAQETQYF.